The 11 T cell receptor beta chains presented below share a single source sample, sequenced in a study of cytomegalovirus exposure and HLA in healthy donors (dated by TCRdb to the late 2010s). Library prep was done by the immunoSEQ multiplex PCR assay. TCRdb retrieved this table from immuneACCESS and kept in-frame rearrangements only. Not all clones are present; in checked studies, unresolved V genes account for under half, and no reason is known for the remainder. In all, the sample holds 90,000 to 110,000 clones, and about nine tenths of those were seen once. Jointly, the top ten make up approximately 2.3% of the sample. The sample taken for sequencing was PBMCs. The origin of the receptors is a young woman in good health and CMV-seronegative.

V and J are TRBV10-3 and TRBJ2-5, with 7 bases fitting TRBD2. The germline V gene encodes CDR1 ENHRY and CDR2 SYGVKD. The CDR3 is 15 amino acids. V was clipped by 8 bases and J by 1 base; unmatched bases: 10. The CDR3 nucleotides are TGTGCCATCTATCCCAGCGGGGCAATCCAAGAGACCCAGTACTTC. Amino acid sequence: CAIYPSGAIQETQYF.

The chain carries TRBV11-2 and TRBJ1-4; 9 bases fit TRBD1. Losses at the gene ends were 1 base for V and 7 bases for J; bases not matched to a gene: 10. The CDR3 consists of 17 residues. CDR1 and CDR2 from the germline V gene are SGHAT and FQNNGV. The CDR3, as DNA: TGTGCCAGCAGCTTAGTTACCGTGGGACAGGGAAGTGAAAAACTGTTTTTT. This codes for CASSLVTVGQGSEKLFF.

The J gene is TRBJ1-2, the V gene TRBV18, with 12 bases lining up with TRBD1. CDR1 is KGHSH, CDR2 LQKENI, per germline. CDR3 length: 15 residues. Losses at the gene ends were 0 bases for V and 4 bases for J; bases not matched to a gene: 0. DNA for the CDR3: TGTGCCAGCTCACCACCGGGACAGGGGGCCTATGGCTACACCTTC. Protein product: CASSPPGQGAYGYTF.

The rearrangement joins TRBV30 to TRBJ1-5; 10 nucleotides line up with TRBD1. J was trimmed by 5 bases and V by 3 bases; bases with no gene match: 4. CDR3 length: 14 amino acids. From germline, CDR1 is GTSNPN and CDR2 SVGIG (reference sequence). This chain's CDR3 is CAWSAGTGDQPQHF. The CDR3 nucleotides read TGTGCCTGGAGCGCCGGGACAGGGGATCAGCCCCAGCATTTT.

V and J are TRBV7-9 and TRBJ2-1, with 9 bases lining up with TRBD1. The CDR3 has 17 amino acids. Germline assignment: CDR1 SEHNR and CDR2 FQNEAQ (reference sequence). Losses at the gene ends were 6 bases for V and 1 base for J; bases not matched to a gene: 10. DNA for the CDR3: TGTGCCAGCAGTCAAAACCGGGACAGGGAGTCCTACAATGAGCAGTTCTTC. Translated, it gives CASSQNRDRESYNEQFF.

This clone occurred a few times. The rearrangement joins TRBV6-1 to TRBJ2-7; TRBD1 matches 9 bases. This CDR3 has 13 residues. In germline, CDR1 is MNHNS, CDR2 SASEGT. Germline trimming cut 6 bases from V and 4 bases from J; bases unmatched to any gene: 4. The CDR3 protein is CASSGTGLYEQYF. CDR3 sequence (DNA): TGTGCCAGCAGCGGGACAGGGTTGTACGAGCAGTACTTC.

The chain recombines TRBV11-1 with TRBJ2-7, with a possible D match to TRBD2 (5 bases). Trimming took 0 bases from V and 7 from J, leaving 10 bases between them. The germline V gene has CDR1 SGHAT and CDR2 FQDESV (reference sequence). CDR3 length equals 13 residues. The CDR3 is CASSLAQSGEQYF. In nucleotides, the CDR3 is TGTGCCAGCAGCTTAGCTCAATCGGGGGAGCAGTACTTC.

This chain uses TRBV30 with TRBJ2-6, with 11 positions matching TRBD1. There are 20 residues in the CDR3. Germline-derived CDR1 and CDR2 are GTSNPN and SVGIG (reference sequence). V gave up 4 bases and J gave up 0 bases; unmatched junction bases: 14. Here the CDR3 DNA reads TGTGCCTGGACCTCTTCTAAATGGACAGGGGGCTTCTCTGGGGCCAACGTCCTGACTTTC. Its translation is CAWTSSKWTGGFSGANVLTF.

This clone was seen a handful of times. The chain is built from TRBV6-6 and TRBJ2-1; a weak D match, TRBD1 (5 bases). Per the germline V gene, CDR1 is MNHNY and CDR2 is SVGAGI (reference sequence). V lost 4 bases, J lost 6 bases, and 19 bases lay in between. The CDR3 covers 16 residues. In DNA form, the CDR3 reads TGTGCCAGCAGTTCCCATAAGGGGTCGCGTGCCAATGAGCAGTTCTTC. Protein sequence: CASSSHKGSRANEQFF.

The genes are TRBV27 and TRBJ1-5, with 8 bases matching TRBD1. This CDR3 contains 12 residues. Germline V gene data show CDR1 as MNHEY and CDR2 as SMNVEV (reference sequence). V trimming: 5 bases; J trimming: 15 bases; junction bases outside the gene matches: 9. CDR3 nucleotides: TGTGCCAGCAGTCGACGGACAGGGAGTCTGCATTTT. This codes for CASSRRTGSLHF.

The CDR3 loop reads CASSSSKTGLFGEKLFF. The CDR3 DNA follows: TGTGCCAGCAGTTCCAGCAAAACGGGACTGTTCGGGGAAAAACTGTTTTTT. The chain uses TRBV28 and TRBJ1-4, with D perhaps TRBD1 (5 bases). This CDR3 has 17 amino acids. V was clipped by 4 bases and J by 8 bases, with 23 bases between them. In germline, CDR1 is MDHEN, CDR2 SYDVKM.